Below, one T cell receptor (beta chain) is given with its context. The sample comes from a study of blood T cell repertoires in COVID-19. Participant age was roughly 18 to 95 years, and participants resided in approximately 25 US areas. Participant-reported clinical history was the basis for cohort assignment. Exposed enrollees had met someone with a PCR-confirmed or clinician-diagnosed COVID-19 case at some point within the 2 weeks before study entry. In the source study's methods: Nucleated cell counts were estimated from reference gene primer amplification. Using immunoSEQ multiplex PCR, the repertoire was profiled, and TCRdb retains in-frame clones only, with some absent. V and J calls and clone size are copied from that table; D and trimming were computed from the DNA. This table has 350,000 or so clones, roughly 86% appearing once. The receptor was isolated from a woman aged 25-40 years who had been exposed to COVID-19. Sequenced input: PBMCs or T cells enriched from blood (not recorded which).

CDR3 bases: TGTGCCAGCAGCCAAGCGACAGGGAGGTTTGAACTGTTTTTT. Protein product: CASSQATGRFELFF. The chain carries TRBV3-1 (or the pseudogene TRBV3-2) and TRBJ1-4, with 7 bases lining up with TRBD1. Germline loops: CDR1 LGHDT, CDR2 YNNKEL (reference sequence). The CDR3 contains 14 residues. V dropped 1 base and J dropped 12; count of bases not matched to a gene: 8.